The rows below give T cell receptor beta chains drawn from one sample of a study of T cell responses to AZD1222 COVID-19 vaccine. Some clones are missing from TCRdb's copy, which holds only in-frame ones; the method was immunoSEQ multiplex PCR. The repertoire consists of 160,000 or so clones, with 88% occurring once and the leading ten covering around 5.5%. The sample was peripheral blood, taken on day 0 of AZD1222 vaccination. The source is an adult in good health. Each CDR3 is given with its conserved first and last residue. D genes are given only for firm matches. Clone size is given for some rows only: seen once, a few or many times, or a class if the clone is expanded.

d_call: TRBD1; j_call: TRBJ1-5; v_call: TRBV28; clone_size: NA; cdr3_nt: TGTGCCAGCAGTTTATCGGGTACAGGGGGGAATCAGCCCCAGCATTTT; cdr3_aa: CASSLSGTGGNQPQHF
d_call: NA; j_call: TRBJ1-2; v_call: TRBV6-5; clone_size: NA; cdr3_nt: TGTGCCAGCAGACGCGACGGATATGGCTACACCTTC; cdr3_aa: CASRRDGYGYTF
d_call: NA; j_call: TRBJ1-3; v_call: TRBV7-2; clone_size: NA; cdr3_nt: TGTGCCAGCAGCCCAGGTTTCTCTGGAAACACCATATATTTT; cdr3_aa: CASSPGFSGNTIYF
d_call: NA; j_call: TRBJ2-7; v_call: TRBV7-8; clone_size: NA; cdr3_nt: TGTGCCAGCAGCTTAGAATGGGGGAGAAACAACTACGAGCAGTACTTC; cdr3_aa: CASSLEWGRNNYEQYF
d_call: TRBD2; j_call: TRBJ2-5; v_call: TRBV10-3; clone_size: NA; cdr3_nt: TGTGCCATCAGTGACGGGGGACGGGGAGCGGGGGAGACCCAGTACTTC; cdr3_aa: CAISDGGRGAGETQYF
d_call: NA; j_call: TRBJ1-1; v_call: TRBV28; clone_size: NA; cdr3_nt: TGTGCCAGCAGTGGACGGACGGCTAACACTGAAGCTTTCTTT; cdr3_aa: CASSGRTANTEAFF
d_call: NA; j_call: TRBJ1-4; v_call: TRBV2; clone_size: NA; cdr3_nt: TGTGCCAGCAGTAGCGGGGCAGGGAGAACTAATGAAAAACTGTTTTTT; cdr3_aa: CASSSGAGRTNEKLFF
d_call: NA; j_call: TRBJ1-1; v_call: TRBV6-2/TRBV6-3; clone_size: NA; cdr3_nt: TGTGCCAGCAGTTATAACGTGGTGGGGGCAGGTCGGTTCGACACTGAAGCTTTCTTT; cdr3_aa: CASSYNVVGAGRFDTEAFF
d_call: TRBD2; j_call: TRBJ2-1; v_call: TRBV24-1; clone_size: NA; cdr3_nt: TGTGCCACCAGTGATTTGACTAGCGGGAGAGATAATGAGCAGTTCTTC; cdr3_aa: CATSDLTSGRDNEQFF
d_call: NA; j_call: TRBJ1-1; v_call: TRBV5-6; clone_size: NA; cdr3_nt: TGTGCCAGCAGCTTGGATCGGGGGACGAGCATGAACACTGAAGCTTTCTTT; cdr3_aa: CASSLDRGTSMNTEAFF
d_call: NA; j_call: TRBJ1-5; v_call: TRBV18; clone_size: NA; cdr3_nt: TGTGCCAGCTCACAGGGTTTTGATAGCAATCAGCCCCAGCATTTT; cdr3_aa: CASSQGFDSNQPQHF
d_call: NA; j_call: TRBJ1-5; v_call: TRBV28; clone_size: once; cdr3_nt: TGTGCCAGCAGTTTCGGAGACAGGATACTTTCATTGACCCAGCATTTT; cdr3_aa: CASSFGDRILSLTQHF
d_call: TRBD1; j_call: TRBJ1-2; v_call: TRBV14; clone_size: NA; cdr3_nt: TGTGCCAGCAGCCGCGGACAGGTGAAGGGCTACACCTTC; cdr3_aa: CASSRGQVKGYTF
d_call: NA; j_call: TRBJ1-4; v_call: TRBV2; clone_size: NA; cdr3_nt: TGTGCCAGCAGTGAATGGGTCACTAATGAAAAACTGTTTTTT; cdr3_aa: CASSEWVTNEKLFF
d_call: NA; j_call: TRBJ2-3; v_call: TRBV6-5; clone_size: NA; cdr3_nt: TGTGCCAGCAGTTCAATACTAGACGGCACAGATACGCAGTATTTT; cdr3_aa: CASSSILDGTDTQYF
d_call: NA; j_call: TRBJ1-3; v_call: TRBV9; clone_size: NA; cdr3_nt: TGTGCCAGCAGCGTTGGATGGAGGACACCGGACATATATTTT; cdr3_aa: CASSVGWRTPDIYF
d_call: TRBD1; j_call: TRBJ1-6; v_call: TRBV7-9; clone_size: NA; cdr3_nt: TGTGCCAGCAGCGGGACAGAATATAATTCACCCCTCCACTTT; cdr3_aa: CASSGTEYNSPLHF
d_call: NA; j_call: TRBJ1-1; v_call: TRBV15; clone_size: NA; cdr3_nt: TGTGCCACCAGCAGAGACGTCCTGCTGGAAGCTTTCTTT; cdr3_aa: CATSRDVLLEAFF
d_call: NA; j_call: TRBJ2-5; v_call: TRBV10-3; clone_size: once; cdr3_nt: TGTGCCATCAGTGAGAGGGGGGGTGCCCAAGAGACCCAGTACTTC; cdr3_aa: CAISERGGAQETQYF
d_call: NA; j_call: TRBJ1-3; v_call: TRBV12-3/TRBV12-4; clone_size: NA; cdr3_nt: TGTGCCAGCAGTGGGGGACCTGGAAACACCATATATTTT; cdr3_aa: CASSGGPGNTIYF
d_call: NA; j_call: TRBJ1-1; v_call: TRBV7-2; clone_size: NA; cdr3_nt: TGTGCCAGCAGCCTAAGTCCGAGCACTGAAGCTTTCTTT; cdr3_aa: CASSLSPSTEAFF
d_call: NA; j_call: TRBJ1-1; v_call: TRBV7-3; clone_size: NA; cdr3_nt: TGTGCCAGCAGCCCGGGGGCGGGGGGCCACACTGAAGCTTTCTTT; cdr3_aa: CASSPGAGGHTEAFF
d_call: NA; j_call: TRBJ2-5; v_call: TRBV5-6; clone_size: NA; cdr3_nt: TGTGCCAGCAGCTTGGTGGGCATACCCCAAGAGACCCAGTACTTC; cdr3_aa: CASSLVGIPQETQYF
d_call: TRBD1; j_call: TRBJ1-5; v_call: TRBV28; clone_size: few; cdr3_nt: TGTGCCAGCAGTTCCGGGACAGGGATTCAGCCCCAGCATTTT; cdr3_aa: CASSSGTGIQPQHF
d_call: TRBD1; j_call: TRBJ2-1; v_call: TRBV15; clone_size: NA; cdr3_nt: TGTGCCACCAGCAGAGGACAGGGGGCGCGAGAGCAGTTCTTC; cdr3_aa: CATSRGQGAREQFF
d_call: NA; j_call: TRBJ1-2; v_call: TRBV7-8; clone_size: NA; cdr3_nt: TGTGCCAGCAGCCCCCCAGGTTCCTATGGCTACACCTTC; cdr3_aa: CASSPPGSYGYTF
d_call: TRBD1; j_call: TRBJ1-1; v_call: TRBV18; clone_size: NA; cdr3_nt: TGTGCCAGCTCACCACCAGGACAGGGATTTCGCACTGAAGCTTTCTTT; cdr3_aa: CASSPPGQGFRTEAFF
d_call: NA; j_call: TRBJ1-5; v_call: TRBV2; clone_size: NA; cdr3_nt: TGTGCCAGCAGTCCACATCGGGGCAATCAGCCCCAGCATTTT; cdr3_aa: CASSPHRGNQPQHF
d_call: NA; j_call: TRBJ1-1; v_call: TRBV6-2/TRBV6-3; clone_size: NA; cdr3_nt: TGTGCCAGCAGTGACTTGGGACTTTCGGGGGACACTGAAGCTTTCTTT; cdr3_aa: CASSDLGLSGDTEAFF
d_call: NA; j_call: TRBJ2-7; v_call: TRBV5-6; clone_size: NA; cdr3_nt: TGTGCCAGCAGCTCGACATACGAGCAGTACTTC; cdr3_aa: CASSSTYEQYF
d_call: NA; j_call: TRBJ2-2; v_call: TRBV30; clone_size: NA; cdr3_nt: TGTGCCTGGAATCAGGGGAAGGCCGGGGAGCTGTTTTTT; cdr3_aa: CAWNQGKAGELFF
d_call: NA; j_call: TRBJ1-2; v_call: TRBV3-1/TRBV3-2; clone_size: NA; cdr3_nt: TGTGCCAGCAGCCAAGCGGCACAGGGCCAGGGGTACTATGGCTACACCTTC; cdr3_aa: CASSQAAQGQGYYGYTF
d_call: NA; j_call: TRBJ2-7; v_call: TRBV19; clone_size: NA; cdr3_nt: TGTGCCAGTAGTTCAGGGGGGGACTACGAGCAGTACTTC; cdr3_aa: CASSSGGDYEQYF
d_call: NA; j_call: TRBJ2-7; v_call: TRBV7-2; clone_size: NA; cdr3_nt: TGTGCCAGCAGCTTAGTGGCAGGGAGCTCCTACGAGCAGTACTTC; cdr3_aa: CASSLVAGSSYEQYF
d_call: NA; j_call: TRBJ1-1; v_call: TRBV11-2; clone_size: NA; cdr3_nt: TGTGCCAGCACACGGGGACTTACGAACACTGAAGCTTTCTTT; cdr3_aa: CASTRGLTNTEAFF
d_call: NA; j_call: TRBJ1-1; v_call: TRBV6-5; clone_size: NA; cdr3_nt: TGTGCCAGCAGAGGCCATTTAGGCACTGAAGCTTTCTTT; cdr3_aa: CASRGHLGTEAFF
d_call: TRBD1; j_call: TRBJ2-7; v_call: TRBV5-1; clone_size: NA; cdr3_nt: TGCGCCAGCAGCTTGGGAGACAGGGGTTACGAGCAGTACTTC; cdr3_aa: CASSLGDRGYEQYF
d_call: TRBD2; j_call: TRBJ2-7; v_call: TRBV7-9; clone_size: NA; cdr3_nt: TGTGCCAGCAGCTTTAGCGGGCCGTACGAGCAGTACTTC; cdr3_aa: CASSFSGPYEQYF
d_call: NA; j_call: TRBJ1-6; v_call: TRBV30; clone_size: NA; cdr3_nt: TGTGCCTGGAGTGTCGGGAGTAGTGAAAATTCACCCCTCCACTTT; cdr3_aa: CAWSVGSSENSPLHF
d_call: NA; j_call: TRBJ1-5; v_call: TRBV4-2; clone_size: NA; cdr3_nt: TGTGCCAGCAGCCAAGAGGTCAATCAGCCCCAGCATTTT; cdr3_aa: CASSQEVNQPQHF
d_call: TRBD1; j_call: TRBJ2-7; v_call: TRBV28; clone_size: once; cdr3_nt: TGTGCCAGCAGACGAGGGGGCTCCGCCTACGAGCAGTACTTC; cdr3_aa: CASRRGGSAYEQYF
d_call: NA; j_call: TRBJ2-7; v_call: TRBV28; clone_size: NA; cdr3_nt: TGTGCCAGCAGTCTTCCCATGGGGGGGCCGAACGAGCAGTACTTC; cdr3_aa: CASSLPMGGPNEQYF
d_call: NA; j_call: TRBJ1-5; v_call: TRBV28; clone_size: NA; cdr3_nt: TGTGCCAGCAGTTTTTCAGGTAGCAATCAGCCCCAGCATTTT; cdr3_aa: CASSFSGSNQPQHF
d_call: TRBD2; j_call: TRBJ2-3; v_call: TRBV28; clone_size: NA; cdr3_nt: TGTGCCAGCAGTTTATTAGCGGGAGGGCCAGATAGCACAGATACGCAGTATTTT; cdr3_aa: CASSLLAGGPDSTDTQYF
d_call: NA; j_call: TRBJ1-5; v_call: TRBV7-2; clone_size: NA; cdr3_nt: TGTGCCAGCAGCATCCTCAATCAGCCCCAGCATTTT; cdr3_aa: CASSILNQPQHF
d_call: TRBD1; j_call: TRBJ1-3; v_call: TRBV28; clone_size: NA; cdr3_nt: TGTGCCAGCAGTTTAAGGGACAGAAATTCTGGAAACACCATATATTTT; cdr3_aa: CASSLRDRNSGNTIYF